Listed below are T cell receptor beta chains from one sample, sequenced in a study of shared clonotypes between healthy human individuals. The protocol was immunoSEQ multiplex PCR, while the TCRdb copy is restricted to in-frame clones and leaves out a portion. The data hold 640,000 or so clones, with about two thirds observed a single time. The specimen was memory CD4+ T cells sorted from blood. These receptors were collected from a woman between 25 and 40 years old in good health. CDR3s leave out the opening cysteine and the closing phenylalanine or tryptophan.

v_call	cdr3_aa
TRBV6-5	ASRSGTAANYGYT
TRBV6-1	ASDRAVSNQPQH
TRBV27	ASSYSYLDYEQY
TRBV10-2	ASSEHPRVGRVEQY
TRBV29-1	SVTGVDNEKLF
TRBV2	ASSERTSGLYEQY
TRBV7-2	ASSLGSRAYNEQF
TRBV5-1	ASSQQQGKGANVLT
TRBV28	ASSLRQPQH
TRBV28	ASSSERVANYGYT
TRBV2	ASSEVRGSGNTIY
TRBV4-1	ASTPTAENNNEQY
TRBV15	ATSRAGGAYEQY
TRBV4-1	ASSQVFKREGRRETQY
TRBV2	ASTLESYNEQF
TRBV5-1	ASSLGDRDAQPQH
TRBV2	ASSPRQGTEEKLF
TRBV28	ASSSGGTGVYEQY
TRBV7-7	ASSLGVGGSYEQY
TRBV4-2	ASSPTILEGGGYT
TRBV27	ASSSLKLYGYT
TRBV18	ASSPQGGPGPYEQY
TRBV7-9	ASSLAGTGTGGYT
TRBV15	ATSIGRGDGKQY
TRBV2	ASKFGGATGELF
TRBV19	ASSSLKGAGYEQY
TRBV28	ASSPRGEVRNEQF
TRBV6-4	ASRGDSSNTGELF
TRBV11-3	ASSLDLRDPYNEQF
TRBV10-3	ATAGETDTQY
TRBV15	ATSRVASRGREQY
TRBV19	ASSVGQGLLSTGELF
TRBV27	ASSFYRDAEAF
TRBV27	ASKIYAGGDKNIQY
TRBV12-5	ASGFRLAGDGELF
TRBV30	AWSFGAGASYEQY
TRBV5-1	ATREGLNTEAF
TRBV18	ASSPGVYEQY
TRBV18	ASSIGTGELF
TRBV2	ASSEAGGAGQPQH